The 5 T cell receptor beta chains below all came from one sample that was sequenced in a study of T-cell memory formation after mild COVID-19. TCRdb independently ran MiXCR on the 5' RACE reads; one entry per CDR3 protein. The data show fewer than 600,000 distinct CDR3 sequences, about 20% seen once. The sample comprised PBMCs or a T cell subset sorted from them (not recorded which). The receptors were sampled from an adult woman who had mild COVID-19 (a few samples of this study predate the infection). Cell type and time point are not known.

This clonotype showed up many times. The V call is TRBV12-3 or TRBV12-4, the J call TRBJ2-7; 8 positions match TRBD1. The CDR3 is 14 residues long. After removal of 3 bases from V and 5 bases from J, the junction contained 6 bases not matched to a gene. CDR3 protein: CASSLVDRGDEQYF. CDR3 DNA sequence: TGTGCCAGCAGTTTGGTCGACAGGGGTGACGAGCAGTACTTC.

The table lists this clonotype with many counts. The J gene is TRBJ2-3, the V gene TRBV7-2; D is possibly TRBD1 (5 bases). Trimming shortened V by 2 bases and J by 0 bases, and 9 bases separated the two germline ends. Germline CDR1 SGHTA, CDR2 FQGNSA. There are 15 residues in the CDR3. DNA of the CDR3: TGTGCCAGCAGCTTACAGGGTGGGAGCACAGATACGCAGTATTTT. Protein product: CASSLQGGSTDTQYF.

The CDR3 region has the DNA TGTGCCAGCAGTTTCCCTAATTCGGACATTCAGTACTTC. Translated, it gives CASSFPNSDIQYF. The rearrangement links TRBV12-3 or TRBV12-4 to TRBJ2-4, with D hard to call. The V end was cut by 3 bases, the J end by 8 bases, with 11 bases between. This CDR3 has 13 amino acids.

This clonotype was recorded at least ten times. This chain uses TRBV4-2 with TRBJ2-5, with TRBD2 matching 11 bases. With 2 bases clipped from V and 4 bases from J, the junction kept 6 bases outside the gene matches. The CDR3 contains 16 residues. From germline, CDR1 is LGHNA and CDR2 YNFKEQ. The CDR3 loop is CASSQTGTSGGETQYF. In DNA, the CDR3 is TGTGCCAGCAGCCAAACCGGGACTAGCGGCGGAGAGACCCAGTACTTC.

This clonotype turned up a few times. V and J are TRBV12-3 or TRBV12-4 and TRBJ2-7, with D possibly matching TRBD1 (5 bases). This CDR3 comprises 14 residues. Between the trimmed V and J ends, which lost 5 bases and 4 bases, there was a span of 15 bases. The CDR3 bases are TGTGCCAGCAGTCTACTACTGGACACTTACGAGCAGTACTTC. This gives the protein CASSLLLDTYEQYF.